What follows are 5 T cell receptor beta chains derived from one specimen sequenced in a study of T cells after yellow fever vaccination. In TCRdb, the 5' RACE reads were re-called with MiXCR into one record per CDR3 protein. The sample includes a few hundred thousand distinct CDR3 sequences, 19% of them seen just once. Sample: PBMCs, taken 15 days after the yellow fever booster vaccination. The receptors come from a man aged 25-45 years who received the YFV17D yellow fever vaccine.

This clonotype was found a few times. The rearrangement joins TRBV12-3 or TRBV12-4 to TRBJ1-1; D may be TRBD1 (5 bases). V was cut by 5 bases and J by 1 base, with 11 bases left in between. This CDR3 comprises 14 residues. Here the CDR3 reads CASSTGARNTEAFF. As DNA, the CDR3 is TGTGCCAGCAGTACTGGGGCCCGGAACACTGAAGCTTTCTTT.

This clonotype was picked up a small number of times. CDR3 protein: CASSWDGGNNEQFF. CDR3 coding DNA: TGTGCCAGCAGCTGGGACGGAGGAAACAATGAGCAGTTCTTC. The chain recombines TRBV3-1 with TRBJ2-1; TRBD1 or TRBD2 may be the D gene (5 bases each). Per germline, CDR1 LGHDT and CDR2 YNNKEL (reference sequence). The CDR3 is 14 amino acids. The V and J ends lost 5 bases and 5 bases respectively, with 13 bases between them.

J is TRBJ2-3 and V is TRBV11-1; 10 positions match TRBD1. With 4 bases clipped from V and 4 bases from J, the junction kept 17 bases outside the gene matches. The germline V gene encodes CDR1 SGHAT and CDR2 FQDESV (reference sequence). This CDR3 region has 19 residues. The CDR3 coding sequence is TGTGCCAGCAGCTCTACTCTCCTGTTCCGGGACAGGGGTCCAGATACGCAGTATTTT. Translated: CASSSTLLFRDRGPDTQYF.

There are a few counts of this clonotype. The CDR3 protein is CASSFGNTPYEQYF. CDR3 nucleotides: TGTGCCAGCAGTTTCGGTAATACCCCCTACGAGCAGTACTTC. The chain couples TRBV12-3 or TRBV12-4 to TRBJ2-7; no clear D gene. V gave up 3 bases and J gave up 2 bases, with 11 bases separating them. The CDR3 length is 14 residues.

The sample holds a few counts of this clonotype. This chain links TRBV12-3 or TRBV12-4 with TRBJ2-3, with D possibly matching TRBD2 (6 bases). CDR3 length equals 15 residues. Trimming pared 2 bases from V and 2 bases from J, leaving 11 bases between. The CDR3: CASSLLDYSTDTQYF. Written as DNA, the CDR3 is TGTGCCAGCAGTTTACTGGACTACTCCACAGATACGCAGTATTTT.